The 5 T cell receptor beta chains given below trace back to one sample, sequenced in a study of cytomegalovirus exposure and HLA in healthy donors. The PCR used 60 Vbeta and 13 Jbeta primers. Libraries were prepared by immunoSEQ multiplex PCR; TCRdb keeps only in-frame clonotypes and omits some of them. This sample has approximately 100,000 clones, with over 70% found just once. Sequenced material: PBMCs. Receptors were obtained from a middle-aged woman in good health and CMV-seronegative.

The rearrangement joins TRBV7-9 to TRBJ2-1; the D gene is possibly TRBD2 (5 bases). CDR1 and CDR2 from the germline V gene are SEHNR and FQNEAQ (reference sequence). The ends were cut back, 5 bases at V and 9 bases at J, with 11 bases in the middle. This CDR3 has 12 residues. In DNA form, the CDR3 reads TGTGCCAGCAGCCTTGGAGGCAGTGAGCAGTTCTTC. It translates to CASSLGGSEQFF.

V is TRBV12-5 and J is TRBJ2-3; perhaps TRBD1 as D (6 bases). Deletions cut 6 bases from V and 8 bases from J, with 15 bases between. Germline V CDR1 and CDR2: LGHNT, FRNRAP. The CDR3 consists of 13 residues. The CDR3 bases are TGTGCTAGTGGGGGGGCGGAGTGGGGTACGCAGTATTTT. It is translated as CASGGAEWGTQYF. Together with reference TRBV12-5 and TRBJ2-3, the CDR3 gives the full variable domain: DARVTQTPRHKVTEMGQEVTMRCQPILGHNTVFWYRQTMMQGLELLAYFRNRAPLDDSGMPKDRFSAEMPDATLATLKIQPSEPRDSAVYFCASGGAEWGTQYFGPGTRLTVL.

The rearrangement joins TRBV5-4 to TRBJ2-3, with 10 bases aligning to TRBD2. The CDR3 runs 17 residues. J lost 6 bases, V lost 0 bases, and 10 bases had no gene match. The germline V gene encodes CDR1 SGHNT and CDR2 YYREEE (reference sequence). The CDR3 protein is CASSLEPLAGVTDTQYF. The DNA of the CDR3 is TGTGCCAGCAGCTTGGAACCCCTAGCGGGGGTCACGGATACGCAGTATTTT. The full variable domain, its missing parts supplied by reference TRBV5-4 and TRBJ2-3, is ETGVTQSPTHLIKTRGQQVTLRCSSQSGHNTVSWYQQALGQGPQFIFQYYREEENGRGNFPPRFSGLQFPNYSSELNVNALELDDSALYLCASSLEPLAGVTDTQYFGPGTRLTVL.

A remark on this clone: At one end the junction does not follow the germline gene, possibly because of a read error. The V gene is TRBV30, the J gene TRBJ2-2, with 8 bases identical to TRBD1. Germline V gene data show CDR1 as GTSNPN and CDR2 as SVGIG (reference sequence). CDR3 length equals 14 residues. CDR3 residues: CARSTTGTGNKLFF. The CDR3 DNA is TGTGCCCGGAGTACAACCGGGACAGGCAATAAGCTGTTTTTT.

The CDR3 reads CASSQIEDTEAFF. The CDR3 DNA reads as TGCGCCAGCAGTCAAATAGAGGACACTGAAGCTTTCTTT. The J gene is TRBJ1-1, the V gene TRBV23-1; D gene uncertain. TRBV23-1 has ORF status, its function being uncertain. The CDR3 has 13 residues. Trimming shortened V by 2 bases and J by 3 bases, and 7 bases separated the two germline ends.